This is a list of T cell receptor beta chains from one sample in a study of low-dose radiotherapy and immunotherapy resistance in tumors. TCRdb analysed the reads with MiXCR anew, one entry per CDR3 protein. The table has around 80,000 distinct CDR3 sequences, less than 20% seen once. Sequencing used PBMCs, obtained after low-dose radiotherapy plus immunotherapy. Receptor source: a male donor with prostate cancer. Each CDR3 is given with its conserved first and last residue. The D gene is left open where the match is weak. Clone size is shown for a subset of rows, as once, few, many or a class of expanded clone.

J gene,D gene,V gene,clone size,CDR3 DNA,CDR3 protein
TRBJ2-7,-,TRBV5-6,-,TGTGCCAGCAGCTCGGACGGTATCAAGCAGTACTTC,CASSSDGIKQYF
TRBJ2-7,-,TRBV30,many,TGTGCCTGGAGTGTATACCTATCCTACGAGCAGTACTTC,CAWSVYLSYEQYF
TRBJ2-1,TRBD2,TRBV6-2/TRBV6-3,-,TGTGCCAGCAACCCCGGGACTAGCGGGAGTAGCTCCTACAATGAGCAGTTCTTC,CASNPGTSGSSSYNEQFF
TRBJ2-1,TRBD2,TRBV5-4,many,TGTGCCAGCAGCTTGACGGCTAGCGGGAGGGTCAACAATGAGCAGTTCTTC,CASSLTASGRVNNEQFF
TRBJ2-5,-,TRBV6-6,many,TGTGCCAGCAGTTCTTACTTGGGCCAACAAGAGACCCAGTACTTC,CASSSYLGQQETQYF
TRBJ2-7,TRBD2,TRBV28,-,TGTGCCAGCGGCCGGGCTAGCGGCTACGAGCAGTACTTC,CASGRASGYEQYF
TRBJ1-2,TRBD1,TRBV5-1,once,TGCGCCAGCTCGAACTTACTACAGGGGGCGGGCGGCTACACCTTC,CASSNLLQGAGGYTF
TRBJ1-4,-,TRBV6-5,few,TGTGCCAGCAGTTATAACAGGGTCGGGGAAAAACTGTTTTTT,CASSYNRVGEKLFF
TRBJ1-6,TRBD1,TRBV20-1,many,TGCAGTGCTTCCCGAGGGACAGGGAATTCACCCCTCCACTTT,CSASRGTGNSPLHF
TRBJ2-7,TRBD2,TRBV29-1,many,TGCAGCGTTGAATTCAGCGGGGTCGAGCAGTACTTC,CSVEFSGVEQYF
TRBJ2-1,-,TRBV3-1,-,TGTGCCAGCAGCCAGAGAACTGGGGGGCCGGGTCGTGAGCAGTTCTTC,CASSQRTGGPGREQFF
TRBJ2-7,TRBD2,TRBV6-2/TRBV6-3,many,TGTGCCAGCAGCATGCGCGGACTAGCGGGAGGCTACGAGCAGTACTTC,CASSMRGLAGGYEQYF
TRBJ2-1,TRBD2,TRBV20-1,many,TGCAGTGCTCGGGACACCCACGGGAAGACTAGCGTCGGTGAGCAGTTCTTC,CSARDTHGKTSVGEQFF
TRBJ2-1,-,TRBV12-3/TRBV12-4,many,TGTGCCAGTTATTGGGGGGACTCCTACAATGAGCAGTTCTTC,CASYWGDSYNEQFF
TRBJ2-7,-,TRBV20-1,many,TGCAGTGCTAGAGACGCGAGATGGGTCTACGAGCAGTACTTC,CSARDARWVYEQYF
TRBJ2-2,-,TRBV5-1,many,TGTGCCAGCAGCTTGCTTACGGGGAACACCGGGGAGCTGTTTTTT,CASSLLTGNTGELFF
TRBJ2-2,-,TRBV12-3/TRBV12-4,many,TGTGCCAGCAGCCCTCACAGGGCTAACACCGGGGAGCTGTTTTTT,CASSPHRANTGELFF
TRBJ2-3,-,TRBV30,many,TGTGCCTGTGAGCCATTAAGGAGGGACACAGATACGCAGTATTTT,CACEPLRRDTDTQYF
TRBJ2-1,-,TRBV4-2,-,TGTGCCAGCAGCCAGGGACGGATGTCCAATGAGCAGTTCTTC,CASSQGRMSNEQFF
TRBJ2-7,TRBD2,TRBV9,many,TGTGCCAGCAGCCCCCAGGGGACTAGATATGAGCCCGAGCAGTACTTC,CASSPQGTRYEPEQYF
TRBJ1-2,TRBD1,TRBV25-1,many,TGTGCCAGCAGGGGGACAGCTGGAGAGGGCTACACCTTC,CASRGTAGEGYTF
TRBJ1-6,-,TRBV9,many,TGTGCCAGCGGGACCGGGTATAATTCACCCCTCCACTTT,CASGTGYNSPLHF
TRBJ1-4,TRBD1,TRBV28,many,TGTGCCAGCACCTCACAGGGGGCTAATGAAAAACTGTTTTTT,CASTSQGANEKLFF
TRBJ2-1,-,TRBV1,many,TGCGCCAGCAGCCAAGACACTAGCGGACAATACAATGAGCAGTTCTTC,CASSQDTSGQYNEQFF
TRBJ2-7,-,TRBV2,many,TGTGCCAGCAGTCTCAAACTTGTAACCTACGAGCAGTACTTC,CASSLKLVTYEQYF
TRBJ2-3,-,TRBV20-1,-,TGCAGTGCTAGAGAGGGCCCGGATACGCAGTATTTT,CSAREGPDTQYF
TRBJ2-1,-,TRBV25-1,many,TGTGCCAGCAGGGGGAGCGGGCCGGGGCAGTTCTTC,CASRGSGPGQFF
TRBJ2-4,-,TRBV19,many,TGTGCCAGTAGTATATCGGGACACCTTATTAACATTCAGTACTTC,CASSISGHLINIQYF
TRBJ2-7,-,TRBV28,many,TGTGCCAGCAGTTTAGGCGGGCAGACCTACGAGCAGTACTTC,CASSLGGQTYEQYF
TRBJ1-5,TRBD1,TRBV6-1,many,TGTGCCAGCAGCCCGCACGACAGGGGGCATCAGCCCCAGCATTTT,CASSPHDRGHQPQHF
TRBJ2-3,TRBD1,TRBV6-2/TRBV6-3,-,TGTGCCAGCAGTTATTGGGACAGGATCACAGATACGCAGTATTTT,CASSYWDRITDTQYF
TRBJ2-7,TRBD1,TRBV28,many,TGTGCCAGCAGCTTGGGACAGGGATACGAGCAGTACTTC,CASSLGQGYEQYF
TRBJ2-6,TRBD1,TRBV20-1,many,TGCAGTGCTAGATTACCGGGACAGGGTCCCTCTGGGGCCAACGTCCTGACTTTC,CSARLPGQGPSGANVLTF
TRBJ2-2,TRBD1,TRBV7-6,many,TGTGCCAGCAGCCCAGGGACAGCGGATGGGGGGGAGCTGTTTTTT,CASSPGTADGGELFF
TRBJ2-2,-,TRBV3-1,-,TGTGCCAGCAGCGGCCCGGGGCGGATCAACACCGGGGAGCTGTTTTTT,CASSGPGRINTGELFF
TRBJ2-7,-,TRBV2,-,TGTGCCAGCAGTGGAAATGGGGGGCCCTCCTACGAGCAGTACTTC,CASSGNGGPSYEQYF
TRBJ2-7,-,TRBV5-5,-,TGTGCCAGCAGCCCGCTGATCGGCGGGGCCCCCTACGAGCAGTACTTC,CASSPLIGGAPYEQYF
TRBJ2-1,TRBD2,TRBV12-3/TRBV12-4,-,TGTGCCAGCACCGTTGATAGCGGGGGAGGCAGGGAGCAGTTCTTC,CASTVDSGGGREQFF
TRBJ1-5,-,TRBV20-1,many,TGCAGTGCTAGAGTTCTTGGGAGTCAGCCCCAGCATTTT,CSARVLGSQPQHF
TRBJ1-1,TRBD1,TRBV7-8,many,TGTGCCAGCAGCGTACCGGGACAGGGTGTCACTGAAGCTTTCTTT,CASSVPGQGVTEAFF
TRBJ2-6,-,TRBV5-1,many,TGCGCCAGCAGCCCCCAGTCGGGTACCGGGGCCAACGTCCTGACTTTC,CASSPQSGTGANVLTF